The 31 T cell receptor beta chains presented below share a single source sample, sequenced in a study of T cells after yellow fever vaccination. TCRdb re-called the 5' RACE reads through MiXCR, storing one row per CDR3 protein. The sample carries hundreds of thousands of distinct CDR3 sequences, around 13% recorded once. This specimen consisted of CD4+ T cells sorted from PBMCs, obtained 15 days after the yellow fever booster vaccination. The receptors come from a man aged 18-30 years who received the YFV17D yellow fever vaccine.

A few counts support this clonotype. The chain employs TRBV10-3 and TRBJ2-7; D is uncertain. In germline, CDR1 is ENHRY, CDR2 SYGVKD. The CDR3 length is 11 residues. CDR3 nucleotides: TGTGCCATCAGTGAGGGTAGGGTCTTATCTGTC. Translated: CAISEGRVLSV.

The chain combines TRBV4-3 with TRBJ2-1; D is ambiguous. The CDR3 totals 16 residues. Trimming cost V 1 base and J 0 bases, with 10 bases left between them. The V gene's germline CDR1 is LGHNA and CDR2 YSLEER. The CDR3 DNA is TGCGCCAGCAGCCAAGCCCCCGGCAGCTCCTACAATGAGCAGTTCTTC. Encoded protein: CASSQAPGSSYNEQFF.

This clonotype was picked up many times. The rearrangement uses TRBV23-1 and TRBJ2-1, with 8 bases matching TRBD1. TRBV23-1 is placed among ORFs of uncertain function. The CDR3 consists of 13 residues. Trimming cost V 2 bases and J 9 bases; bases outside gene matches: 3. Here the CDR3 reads CASSQDRGGEQFF. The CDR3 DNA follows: TGCGCCAGCAGTCAAGACAGGGGTGGTGAGCAGTTCTTC.

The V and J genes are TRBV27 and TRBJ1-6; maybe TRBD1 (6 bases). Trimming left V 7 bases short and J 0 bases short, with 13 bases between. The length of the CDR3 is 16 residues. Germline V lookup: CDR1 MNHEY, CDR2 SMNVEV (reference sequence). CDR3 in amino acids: CASKGGGSSYNSPLHF. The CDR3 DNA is TGTGCCAGCAAGGGAGGGGGGAGCTCCTATAATTCACCCCTCCACTTT.

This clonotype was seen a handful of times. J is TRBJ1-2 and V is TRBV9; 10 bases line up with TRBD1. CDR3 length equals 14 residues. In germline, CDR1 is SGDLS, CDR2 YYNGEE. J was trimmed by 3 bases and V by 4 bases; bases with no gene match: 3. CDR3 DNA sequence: TGTGCCAGCAGCAGAGGACAGGGGGACTATGGCTACACCTTC. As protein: CASSRGQGDYGYTF.

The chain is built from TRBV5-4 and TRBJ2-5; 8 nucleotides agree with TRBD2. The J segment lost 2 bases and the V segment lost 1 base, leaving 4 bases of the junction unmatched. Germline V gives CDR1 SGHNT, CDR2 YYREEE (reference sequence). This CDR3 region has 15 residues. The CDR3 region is CASSLMVAGQETQYF. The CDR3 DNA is TGTGCCAGCAGCTTGATGGTAGCGGGACAAGAGACCCAGTACTTC.

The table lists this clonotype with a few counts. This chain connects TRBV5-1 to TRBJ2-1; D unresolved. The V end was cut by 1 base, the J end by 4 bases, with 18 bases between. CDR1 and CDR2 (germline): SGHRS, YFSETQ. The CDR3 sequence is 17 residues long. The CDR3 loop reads CASSLRPDAPPYNEQFF. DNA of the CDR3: TGCGCCAGCAGCTTGCGCCCGGACGCTCCCCCTTACAATGAGCAGTTCTTC.

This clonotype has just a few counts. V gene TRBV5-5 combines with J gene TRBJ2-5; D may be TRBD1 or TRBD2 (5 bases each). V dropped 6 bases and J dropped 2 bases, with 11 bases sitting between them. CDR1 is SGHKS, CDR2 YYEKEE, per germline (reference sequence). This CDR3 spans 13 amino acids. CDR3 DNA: TGTGCCAGCACCCGGGGCGATCAAGAGACCCAGTACTTC. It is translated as CASTRGDQETQYF.

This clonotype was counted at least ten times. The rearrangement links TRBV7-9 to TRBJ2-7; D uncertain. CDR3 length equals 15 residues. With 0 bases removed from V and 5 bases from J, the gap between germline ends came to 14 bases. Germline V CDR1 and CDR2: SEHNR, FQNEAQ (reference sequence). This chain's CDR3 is CASSLALRMKDEQYF. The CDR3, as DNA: TGTGCCAGCAGCTTAGCGCTACGGATGAAGGACGAGCAGTACTTC.

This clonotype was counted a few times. DNA for the CDR3: TGTGCCAGCAGAGCAGCTAGCGGGGGGGTCAATGAGCAGTTCTTC. This encodes CASRAASGGVNEQFF. The genes are TRBV2 and TRBJ2-1, with TRBD2 matching 12 bases. V dropped 6 bases and J dropped 6; count of bases not matched to a gene: 6. The CDR3 is 15 amino acids. CDR1 SNHLY and CDR2 FYNNEI come from the germline V gene. The full variable domain, in which reference TRBV2 and TRBJ2-1 provide the parts outside the CDR3, is EPEVTQTPSHQVTQMGQEVILRCVPISNHLYFYWYRQILGQKVEFLVSFYNNEISEKSEIFDDQFSVERPDGSNFTLKIRSTKLEDSAMYFCASRAASGGVNEQFFGPGTRLTVL.

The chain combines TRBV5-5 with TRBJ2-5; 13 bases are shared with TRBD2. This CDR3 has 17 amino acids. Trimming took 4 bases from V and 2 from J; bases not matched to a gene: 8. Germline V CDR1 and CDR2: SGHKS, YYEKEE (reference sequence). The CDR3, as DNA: TGTGCCAGCAGCCCTGGACTAGCGGGGGCACGGCAAGAGACCCAGTACTTC. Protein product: CASSPGLAGARQETQYF.

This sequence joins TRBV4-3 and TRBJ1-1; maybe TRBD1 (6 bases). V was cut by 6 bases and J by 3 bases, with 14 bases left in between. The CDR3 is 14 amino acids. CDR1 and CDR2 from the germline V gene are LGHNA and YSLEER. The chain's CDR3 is CASSFGQPYTEAFF. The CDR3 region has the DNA TGCGCCAGCAGTTTTGGACAGCCATACACTGAAGCTTTCTTT.

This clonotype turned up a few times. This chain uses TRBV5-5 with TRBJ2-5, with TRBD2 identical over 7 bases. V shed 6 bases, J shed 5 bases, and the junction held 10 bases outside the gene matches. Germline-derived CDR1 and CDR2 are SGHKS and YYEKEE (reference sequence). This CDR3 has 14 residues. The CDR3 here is CASTRRGEGETQYF. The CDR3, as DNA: TGTGCCAGCACCCGCCGTGGGGAGGGGGAGACCCAGTACTTC.

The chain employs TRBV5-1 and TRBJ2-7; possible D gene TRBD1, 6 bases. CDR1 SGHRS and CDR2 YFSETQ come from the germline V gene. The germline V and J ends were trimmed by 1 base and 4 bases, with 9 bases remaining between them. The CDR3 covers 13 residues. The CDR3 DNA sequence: TGCGCCAGCAGCTTGTGGGGGCGTTACGAGCAGTACTTC. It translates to CASSLWGRYEQYF.

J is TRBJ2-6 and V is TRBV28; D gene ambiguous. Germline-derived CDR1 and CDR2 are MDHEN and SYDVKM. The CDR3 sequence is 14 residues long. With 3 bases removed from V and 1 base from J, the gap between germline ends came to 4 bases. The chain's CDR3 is CASSFHSGANVLTF. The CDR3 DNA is TGTGCCAGCAGTTTTCATTCTGGGGCCAACGTCCTGACTTTC.

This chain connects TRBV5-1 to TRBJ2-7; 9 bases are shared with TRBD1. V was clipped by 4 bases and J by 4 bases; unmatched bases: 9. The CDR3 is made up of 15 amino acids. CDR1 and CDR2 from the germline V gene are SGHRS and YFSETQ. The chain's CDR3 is CASSIKGQGQYEQYF. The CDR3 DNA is TGCGCCAGCAGCATCAAGGGACAGGGTCAGTACGAGCAGTACTTC. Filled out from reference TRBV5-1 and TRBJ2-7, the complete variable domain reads KAGVTQTPRYLIKTRGQQVTLSCSPISGHRSVSWYQQTPGQGLQFLFEYFSETQRNKGNFPGRFSGRQFSNSRSEMNVSTLELGDSALYLCASSIKGQGQYEQYFGPGTRLTVT.

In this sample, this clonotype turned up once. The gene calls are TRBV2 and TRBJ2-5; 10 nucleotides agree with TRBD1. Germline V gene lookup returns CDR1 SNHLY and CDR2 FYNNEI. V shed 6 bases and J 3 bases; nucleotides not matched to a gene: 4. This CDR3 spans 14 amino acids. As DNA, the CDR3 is TGTGCCAGCAGACTCGGGACAGGGGAAGAGACCCAGTACTTC. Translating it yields CASRLGTGEETQYF.

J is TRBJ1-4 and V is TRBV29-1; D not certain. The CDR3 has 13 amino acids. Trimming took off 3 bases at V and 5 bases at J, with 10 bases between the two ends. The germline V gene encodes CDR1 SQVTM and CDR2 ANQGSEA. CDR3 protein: CSVEKTDNEKLFF. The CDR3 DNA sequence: TGCAGCGTTGAGAAGACTGACAATGAAAAACTGTTTTTT.

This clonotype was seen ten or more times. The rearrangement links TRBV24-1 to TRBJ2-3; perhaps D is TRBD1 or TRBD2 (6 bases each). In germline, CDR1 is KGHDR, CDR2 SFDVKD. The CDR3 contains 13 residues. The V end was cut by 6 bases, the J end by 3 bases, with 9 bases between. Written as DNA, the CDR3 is TGTGCCACCAGTACGGGGGCGACAGATACGCAGTATTTT. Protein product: CATSTGATDTQYF.

The CDR3 is CASSYGASGAYEQYV. The DNA for the CDR3 is TGTGCCAGCAGTTACGGGGCTAGCGGGGCCTACGAGCAGTACGTC. The rearrangement joins TRBV6-5 to TRBJ2-7; TRBD2 matches at 9 bases. This CDR3 region has 15 residues. With 2 bases clipped from V and 2 bases from J, the junction kept 4 bases outside the gene matches. Germline loops: CDR1 MNHEY, CDR2 SVGAGI.

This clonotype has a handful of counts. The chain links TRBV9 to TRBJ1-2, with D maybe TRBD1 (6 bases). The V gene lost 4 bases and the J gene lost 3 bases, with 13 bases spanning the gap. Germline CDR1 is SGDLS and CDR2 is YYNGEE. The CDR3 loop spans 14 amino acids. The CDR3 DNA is TGTGCCAGCAGCCAGGACAGATTATACTATGGCTACACCTTC. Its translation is CASSQDRLYYGYTF.

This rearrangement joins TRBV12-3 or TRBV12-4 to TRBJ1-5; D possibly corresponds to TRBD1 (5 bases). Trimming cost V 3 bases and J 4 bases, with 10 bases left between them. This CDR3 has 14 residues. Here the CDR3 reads CASSFRAGNQPQHF. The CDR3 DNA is TGTGCCAGCAGTTTCCGGGCAGGGAATCAGCCCCAGCATTTT.

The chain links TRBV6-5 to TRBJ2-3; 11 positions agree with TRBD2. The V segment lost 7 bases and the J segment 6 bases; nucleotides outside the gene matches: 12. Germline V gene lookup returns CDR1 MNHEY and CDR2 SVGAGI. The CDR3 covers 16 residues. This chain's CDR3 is CASKLVSGGAGDTQYF. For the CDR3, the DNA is TGTGCCAGCAAATTGGTTAGCGGGGGGGCCGGGGATACGCAGTATTTT.

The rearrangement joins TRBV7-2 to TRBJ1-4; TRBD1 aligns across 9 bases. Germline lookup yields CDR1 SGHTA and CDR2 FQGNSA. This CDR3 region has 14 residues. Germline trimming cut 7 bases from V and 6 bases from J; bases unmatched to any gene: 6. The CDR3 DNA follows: TGTGCCAGCAATTACAGGGGGCCGGATGAAAAACTGTTTTTT. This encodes CASNYRGPDEKLFF.

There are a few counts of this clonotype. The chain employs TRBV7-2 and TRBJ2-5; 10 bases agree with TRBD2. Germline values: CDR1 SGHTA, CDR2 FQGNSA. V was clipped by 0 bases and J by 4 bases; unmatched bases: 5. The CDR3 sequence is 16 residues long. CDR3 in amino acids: CASSLALSSGGETQYF. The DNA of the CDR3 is TGTGCCAGCAGCTTAGCGCTTTCTAGCGGGGGAGAGACCCAGTACTTC.

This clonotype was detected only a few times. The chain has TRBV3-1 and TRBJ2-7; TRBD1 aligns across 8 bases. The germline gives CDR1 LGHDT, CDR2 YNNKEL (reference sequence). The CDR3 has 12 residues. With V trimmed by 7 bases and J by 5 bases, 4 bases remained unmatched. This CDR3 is CASNRQGNEQYF. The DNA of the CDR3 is TGTGCCAGCAACCGACAGGGGAACGAGCAGTACTTC.

CDR3: CASSPDRVGNTIYF. The CDR3 region has the DNA TGTGCCAGCAGCCCTGACAGGGTTGGAAACACCATATATTTT. This chain links TRBV9 with TRBJ1-3; 7 bases fit TRBD1. The CDR3 runs 14 residues. The V gene's germline CDR1 is SGDLS and CDR2 YYNGEE. Unmatched junction bases numbered 4, after V lost 4 bases and J lost 3 bases. Together with reference TRBV9 and TRBJ1-3, the CDR3 gives the full variable domain: DSGVTQTPKHLITATGQRVTLRCSPRSGDLSVYWYQQSLDQGLQFLIQYYNGEERAKGNILERFSAQQFPDLHSELNLSSLELGDSALYFCASSPDRVGNTIYFGEGSWLTVV.

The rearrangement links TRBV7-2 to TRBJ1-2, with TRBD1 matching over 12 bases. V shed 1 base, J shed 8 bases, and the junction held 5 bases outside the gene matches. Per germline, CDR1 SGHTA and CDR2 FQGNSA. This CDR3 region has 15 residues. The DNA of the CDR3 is TGTGCCAGCAGCTTAGAGGGACAGGGGGCAGGGGGCTACACCTTC. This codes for CASSLEGQGAGGYTF.

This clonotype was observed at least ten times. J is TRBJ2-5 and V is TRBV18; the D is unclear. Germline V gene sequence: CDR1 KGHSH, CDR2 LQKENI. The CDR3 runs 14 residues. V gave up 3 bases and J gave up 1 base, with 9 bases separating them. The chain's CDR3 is CASSPPAVQETQYF. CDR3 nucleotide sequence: TGTGCCAGCTCACCGCCGGCGGTCCAAGAGACCCAGTACTTC.

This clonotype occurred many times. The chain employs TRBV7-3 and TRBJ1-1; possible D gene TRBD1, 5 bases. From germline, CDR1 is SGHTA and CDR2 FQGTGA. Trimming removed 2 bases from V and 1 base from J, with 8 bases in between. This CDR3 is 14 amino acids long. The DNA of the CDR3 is TGTGCCAGCAGCTTAGGGGGGAAGAACACTGAAGCTTTCTTT. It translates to CASSLGGKNTEAFF. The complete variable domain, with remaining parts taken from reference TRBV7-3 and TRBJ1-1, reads GAGVSQTPSNKVTEKGKYVELRCDPISGHTALYWYRQSLGQGPEFLIYFQGTGAADDSGLPNDRFFAVRPEGSVSTLKIQRTERGDSAVYLCASSLGGKNTEAFFGQGTRLTVV.

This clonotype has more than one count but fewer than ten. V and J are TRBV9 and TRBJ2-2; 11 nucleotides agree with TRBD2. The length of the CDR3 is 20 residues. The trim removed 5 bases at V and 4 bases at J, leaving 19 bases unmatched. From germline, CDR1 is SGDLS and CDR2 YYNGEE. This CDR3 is CASSAPGASGGTLSTGELFF. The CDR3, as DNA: TGTGCCAGCAGTGCTCCGGGGGCTAGCGGGGGGACCTTGAGCACCGGGGAGCTGTTTTTT.